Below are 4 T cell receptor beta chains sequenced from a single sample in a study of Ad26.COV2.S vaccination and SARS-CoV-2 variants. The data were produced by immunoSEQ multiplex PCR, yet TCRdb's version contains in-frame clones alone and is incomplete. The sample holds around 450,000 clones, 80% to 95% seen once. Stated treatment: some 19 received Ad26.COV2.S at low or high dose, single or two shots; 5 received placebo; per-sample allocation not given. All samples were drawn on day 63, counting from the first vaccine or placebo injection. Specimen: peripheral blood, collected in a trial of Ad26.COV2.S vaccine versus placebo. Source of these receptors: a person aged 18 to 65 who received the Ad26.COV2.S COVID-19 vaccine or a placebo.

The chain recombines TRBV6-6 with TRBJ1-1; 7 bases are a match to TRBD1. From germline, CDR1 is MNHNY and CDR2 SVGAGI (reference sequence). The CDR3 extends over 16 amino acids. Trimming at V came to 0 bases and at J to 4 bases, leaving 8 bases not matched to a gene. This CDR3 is CASSYSTGEIGTEAFF. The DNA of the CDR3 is TGTGCCAGCAGTTACTCAACAGGGGAAATCGGCACTGAAGCTTTCTTT.

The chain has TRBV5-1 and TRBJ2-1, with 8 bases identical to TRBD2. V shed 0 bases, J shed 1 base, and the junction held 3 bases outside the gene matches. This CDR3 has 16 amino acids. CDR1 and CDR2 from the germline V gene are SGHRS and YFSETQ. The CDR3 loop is CASSLGLAGSYNEQFF. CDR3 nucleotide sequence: TGCGCCAGCAGCTTGGGTCTAGCGGGTTCCTACAATGAGCAGTTCTTC.

This CDR3 is CASSQVGGWNEAFF. The CDR3 nucleotides read TGTGCCAGCAGCCAAGTTGGGGGTTGGAATGAAGCTTTCTTT. V gene TRBV3-1 (or the pseudogene TRBV3-2) combines with J gene TRBJ1-1, with a tentative D call TRBD1 (5 bases). Germline CDR1 and CDR2: LGHDT and YNNKEL (reference sequence). Trimming took 1 base from V and 7 from J, leaving 13 bases between them. The CDR3 sequence is 14 residues long.

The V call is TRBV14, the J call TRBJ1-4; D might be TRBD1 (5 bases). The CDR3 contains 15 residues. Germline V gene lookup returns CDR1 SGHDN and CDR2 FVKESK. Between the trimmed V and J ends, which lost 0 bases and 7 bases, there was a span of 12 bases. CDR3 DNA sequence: TGTGCCAGCAGCCAAGAGGGGGTAGTCTTTGAAAAACTGTTTTTT. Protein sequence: CASSQEGVVFEKLFF.